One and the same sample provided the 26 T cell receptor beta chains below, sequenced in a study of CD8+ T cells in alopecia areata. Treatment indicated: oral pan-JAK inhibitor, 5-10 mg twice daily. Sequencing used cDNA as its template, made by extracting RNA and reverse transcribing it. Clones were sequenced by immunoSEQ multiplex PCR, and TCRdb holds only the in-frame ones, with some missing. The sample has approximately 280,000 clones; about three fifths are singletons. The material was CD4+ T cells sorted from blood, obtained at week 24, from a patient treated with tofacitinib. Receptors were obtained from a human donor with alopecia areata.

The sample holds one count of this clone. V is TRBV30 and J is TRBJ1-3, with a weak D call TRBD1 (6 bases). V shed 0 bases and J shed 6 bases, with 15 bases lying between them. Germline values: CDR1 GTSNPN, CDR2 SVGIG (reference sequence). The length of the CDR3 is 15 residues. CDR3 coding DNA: TGTGCCTGGAGTGTTCCGACAGGAGGAGCAAACACCATATATTTT. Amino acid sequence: CAWSVPTGGANTIYF.

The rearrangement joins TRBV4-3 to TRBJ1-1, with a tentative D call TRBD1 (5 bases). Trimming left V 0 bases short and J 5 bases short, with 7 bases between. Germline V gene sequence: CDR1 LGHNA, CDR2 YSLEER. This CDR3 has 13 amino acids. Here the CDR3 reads CASSQDGGTEAFF. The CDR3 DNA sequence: TGCGCCAGCAGCCAAGATGGGGGAACTGAAGCTTTCTTT.

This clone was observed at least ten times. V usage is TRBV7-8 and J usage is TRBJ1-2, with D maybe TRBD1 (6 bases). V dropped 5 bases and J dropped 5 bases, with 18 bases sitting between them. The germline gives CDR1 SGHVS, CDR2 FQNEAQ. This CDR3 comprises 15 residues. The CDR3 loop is CASSLNQGQGYGYTF. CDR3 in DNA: TGTGCCAGCAGCCTCAATCAGGGGCAGGGATATGGCTACACCTTC.

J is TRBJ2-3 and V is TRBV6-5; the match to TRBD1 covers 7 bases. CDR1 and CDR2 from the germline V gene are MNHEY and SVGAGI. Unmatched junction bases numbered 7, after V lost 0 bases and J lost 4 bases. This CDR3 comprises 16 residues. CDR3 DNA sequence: TGTGCCAGCAGTTACTCGCCCTCGCAGGGGGCAGATACGCAGTATTTT. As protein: CASSYSPSQGADTQYF.

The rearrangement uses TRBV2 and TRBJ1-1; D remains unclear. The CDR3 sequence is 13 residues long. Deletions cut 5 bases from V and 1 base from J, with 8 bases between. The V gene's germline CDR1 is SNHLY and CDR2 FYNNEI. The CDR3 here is CASSPSENTEAFF. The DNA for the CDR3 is TGTGCCAGCAGTCCTAGCGAGAACACTGAAGCTTTCTTT.

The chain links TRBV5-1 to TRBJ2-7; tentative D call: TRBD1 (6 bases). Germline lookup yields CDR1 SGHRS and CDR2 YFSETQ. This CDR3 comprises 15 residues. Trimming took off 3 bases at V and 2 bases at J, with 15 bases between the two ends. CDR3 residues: CASSSEAGTPYEQYF. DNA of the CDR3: TGCGCCAGCAGCTCCGAAGCTGGGACACCCTACGAGCAGTACTTC.

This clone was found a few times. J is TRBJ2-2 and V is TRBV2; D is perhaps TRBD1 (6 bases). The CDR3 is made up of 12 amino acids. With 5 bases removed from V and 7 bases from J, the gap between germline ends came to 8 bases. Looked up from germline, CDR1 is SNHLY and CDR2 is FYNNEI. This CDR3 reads CASSWDIGELFF. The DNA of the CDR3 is TGTGCCAGCAGTTGGGACATCGGGGAGCTGTTTTTT. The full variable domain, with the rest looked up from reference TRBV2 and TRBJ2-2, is EPEVTQTPSHQVTQMGQEVILRCVPISNHLYFYWYRQILGQKVEFLVSFYNNEISEKSEIFDDQFSVERPDGSNFTLKIRSTKLEDSAMYFCASSWDIGELFFGEGSRLTVL.

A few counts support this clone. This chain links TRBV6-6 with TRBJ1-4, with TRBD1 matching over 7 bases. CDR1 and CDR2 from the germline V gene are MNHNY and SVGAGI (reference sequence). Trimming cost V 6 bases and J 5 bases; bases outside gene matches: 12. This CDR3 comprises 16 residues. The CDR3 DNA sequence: TGTGCCAGCAGACCGAATCGACAGGGACGAAATGAAAAACTGTTTTTT. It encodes CASRPNRQGRNEKLFF.

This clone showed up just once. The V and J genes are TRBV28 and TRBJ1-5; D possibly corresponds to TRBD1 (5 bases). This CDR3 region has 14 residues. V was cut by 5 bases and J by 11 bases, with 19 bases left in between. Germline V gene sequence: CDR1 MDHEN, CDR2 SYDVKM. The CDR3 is CASSTGRGSYSQHF. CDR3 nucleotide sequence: TGTGCCAGCAGTACCGGAAGGGGTTCATACTCCCAGCATTTT.

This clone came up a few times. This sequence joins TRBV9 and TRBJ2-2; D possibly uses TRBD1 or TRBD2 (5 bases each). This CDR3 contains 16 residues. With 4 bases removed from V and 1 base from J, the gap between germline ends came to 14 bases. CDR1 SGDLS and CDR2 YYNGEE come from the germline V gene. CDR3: CASSPQGPMNTGELFF. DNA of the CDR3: TGTGCCAGCAGCCCCCAGGGACCGATGAACACCGGGGAGCTGTTTTTT.

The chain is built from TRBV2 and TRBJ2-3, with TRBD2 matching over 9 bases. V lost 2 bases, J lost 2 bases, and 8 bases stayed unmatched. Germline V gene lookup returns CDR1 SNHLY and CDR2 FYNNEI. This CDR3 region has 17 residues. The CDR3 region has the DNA TGTGCCAGCAGTGAAATTCTCGCGGGGGGGCTCACAGATACGCAGTATTTT. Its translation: CASSEILAGGLTDTQYF.

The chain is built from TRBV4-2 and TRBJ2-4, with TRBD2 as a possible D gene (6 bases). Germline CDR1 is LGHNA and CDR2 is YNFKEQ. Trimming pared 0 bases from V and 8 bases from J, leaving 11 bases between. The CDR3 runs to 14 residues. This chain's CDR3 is CASSQDGTFDIQYF. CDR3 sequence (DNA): TGTGCCAGCAGCCAAGACGGGACTTTTGACATTCAGTACTTC.

CDR3 loop: CASSQELSGGALSGANVLTF. CDR3 nucleotides: TGCGCCAGCAGCCAAGAACTATCAGGGGGCGCGCTCTCTGGGGCCAACGTCCTGACTTTC. This chain uses TRBV4-1 with TRBJ2-6; the match to TRBD1 covers 8 bases. The junction had 10 bases not matched to a gene; V was cut back by 0 bases and J by 0 bases. The length of the CDR3 is 20 residues. The germline V gene encodes CDR1 MGHRA and CDR2 YSYEKL.

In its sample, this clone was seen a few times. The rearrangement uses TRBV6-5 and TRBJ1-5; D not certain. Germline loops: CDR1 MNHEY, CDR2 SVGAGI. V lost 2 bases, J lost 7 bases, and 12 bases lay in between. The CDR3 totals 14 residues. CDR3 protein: CASSYRAWGQPQHF. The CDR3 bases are TGTGCCAGCAGTTACCGGGCCTGGGGACAGCCCCAGCATTTT.

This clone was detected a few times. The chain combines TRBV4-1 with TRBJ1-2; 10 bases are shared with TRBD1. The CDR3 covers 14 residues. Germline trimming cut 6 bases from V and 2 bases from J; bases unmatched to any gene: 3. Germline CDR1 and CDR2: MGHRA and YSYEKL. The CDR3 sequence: CASSGTGANYGYTF. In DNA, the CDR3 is TGCGCCAGCAGTGGGACAGGGGCCAACTATGGCTACACCTTC.

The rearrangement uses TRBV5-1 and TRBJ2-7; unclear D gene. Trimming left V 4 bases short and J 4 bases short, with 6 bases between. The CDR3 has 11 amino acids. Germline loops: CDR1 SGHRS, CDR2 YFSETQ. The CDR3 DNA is TGCGCCAGCAGCGCCGGATACGAGCAGTACTTC. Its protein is CASSAGYEQYF.

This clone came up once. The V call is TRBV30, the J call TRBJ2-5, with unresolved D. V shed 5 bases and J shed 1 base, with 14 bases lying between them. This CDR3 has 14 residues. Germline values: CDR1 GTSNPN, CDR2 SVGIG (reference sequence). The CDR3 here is CAWATSTFQETQYF. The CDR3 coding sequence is TGTGCCTGGGCCACCTCGACATTCCAAGAGACCCAGTACTTC.

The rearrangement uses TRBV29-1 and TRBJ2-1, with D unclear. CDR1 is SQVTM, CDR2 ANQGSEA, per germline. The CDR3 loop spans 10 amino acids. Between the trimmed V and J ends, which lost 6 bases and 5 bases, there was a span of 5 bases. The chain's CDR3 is CSVRHNEQFF. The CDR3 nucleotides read TGCAGCGTCCGGCACAATGAGCAGTTCTTC.

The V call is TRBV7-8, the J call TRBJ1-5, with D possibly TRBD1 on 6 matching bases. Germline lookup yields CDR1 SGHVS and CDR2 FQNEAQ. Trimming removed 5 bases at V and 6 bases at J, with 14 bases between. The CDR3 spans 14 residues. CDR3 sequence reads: CASSVAGAGQPQHF. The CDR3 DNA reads TGTGCCAGCAGCGTCGCAGGGGCAGGTCAGCCCCAGCATTTT.

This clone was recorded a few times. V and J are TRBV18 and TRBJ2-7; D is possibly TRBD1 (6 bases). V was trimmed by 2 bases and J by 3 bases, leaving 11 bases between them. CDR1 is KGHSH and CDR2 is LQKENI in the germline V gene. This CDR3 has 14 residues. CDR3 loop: CASSPLQGDYEQYF. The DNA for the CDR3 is TGTGCCAGCTCACCATTACAGGGCGACTACGAGCAGTACTTC.

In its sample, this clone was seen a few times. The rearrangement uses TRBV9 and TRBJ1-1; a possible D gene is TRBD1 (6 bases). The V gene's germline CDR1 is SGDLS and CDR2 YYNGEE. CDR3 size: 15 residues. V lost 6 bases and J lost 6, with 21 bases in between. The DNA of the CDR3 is TGTGCCAGCACCCCACCGGGACAAGGGGGATCTGAAGCTTTCTTT. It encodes CASTPPGQGGSEAFF.

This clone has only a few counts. As DNA, the CDR3 is TGTGCCAGCAGCTGGACAGTCATGAACACTGAAGCTTTCTTT. Translating gives CASSWTVMNTEAFF. The chain carries TRBV5-6 and TRBJ1-1; TRBD1 might be the D (6 bases). V was trimmed by 3 bases and J by 0 bases, leaving 9 bases between them. The CDR3 has 14 amino acids. Germline CDR1 and CDR2: SGHDT and YYEEEE.

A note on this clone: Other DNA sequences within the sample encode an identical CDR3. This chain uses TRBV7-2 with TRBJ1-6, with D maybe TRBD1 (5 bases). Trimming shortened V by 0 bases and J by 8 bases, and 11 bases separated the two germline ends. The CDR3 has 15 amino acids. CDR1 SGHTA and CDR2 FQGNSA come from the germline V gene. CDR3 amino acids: CASSLAARADSPLHF. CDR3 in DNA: TGTGCCAGCAGCTTAGCCGCCAGGGCCGATTCACCCCTCCACTTT.

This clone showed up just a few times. CDR3 in DNA: TGTGCCAGCAGTGAATGGGGCAGGGAAACTGAAGCTTTCTTT. This gives the protein CASSEWGRETEAFF. This chain joins TRBV25-1 and TRBJ1-1, with D tentatively TRBD1 (5 bases). Germline V gene lookup returns CDR1 MGHDK and CDR2 SYGVNS. This CDR3 spans 14 amino acids. V was clipped by 1 base and J by 5 bases, with 11 bases between them.

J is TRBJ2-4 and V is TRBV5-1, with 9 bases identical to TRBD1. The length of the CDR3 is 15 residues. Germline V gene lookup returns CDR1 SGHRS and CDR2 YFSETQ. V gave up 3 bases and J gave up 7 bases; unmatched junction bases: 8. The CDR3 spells CASSWNGQGFNIQYF. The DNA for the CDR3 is TGCGCCAGCAGCTGGAACGGACAGGGGTTTAACATTCAGTACTTC. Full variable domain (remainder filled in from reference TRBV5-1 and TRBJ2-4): KAGVTQTPRYLIKTRGQQVTLSCSPISGHRSVSWYQQTPGQGLQFLFEYFSETQRNKGNFPGRFSGRQFSNSRSEMNVSTLELGDSALYLCASSWNGQGFNIQYFGAGTRLSVL.

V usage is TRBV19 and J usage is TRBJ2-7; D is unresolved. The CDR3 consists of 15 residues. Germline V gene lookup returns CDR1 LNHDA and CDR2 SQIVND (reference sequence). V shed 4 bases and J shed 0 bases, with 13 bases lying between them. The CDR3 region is CASSKSVASSYEQYF. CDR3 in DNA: TGTGCCAGTAGTAAGTCGGTCGCGAGCTCCTACGAGCAGTACTTC.